A selection of T cell receptor beta chains follows, all from one sample in a study of technical replicates of blood from several donors. Using immunoSEQ multiplex PCR, the repertoire was profiled, and TCRdb retains in-frame clones only, with some absent. Of more than 60,000 clones detected, roughly 94% appear once; the ten largest clones hold 0.25% to 0.3%. Material for sequencing was T cells isolated from PBMCs. These TCRs come from a human donor in good health. Each CDR3 is given with its conserved first and last residue. The D gene is left open where the match is weak. Size values are once, few and many counts, or a class for expanded clones, and some rows have none.

TRBJ1-5 | TRBV28 | . | . | TGTGCCAGCAGTTTATTAGGTCAGGCCCTTAGTAGCAATCAGCCCCAGCATTTT | CASSLLGQALSSNQPQHF
TRBJ2-7 | TRBV30 | . | . | TGTGCCTGGACCCTAACAGGGTCCTCCTACGAGCAGTACTTC | CAWTLTGSSYEQYF
TRBJ2-5 | TRBV14 | . | TRBD2 | TGTGCCAGCAGCCAAGCCCTAGCGGGGGTTGAGACCCAGTACTTC | CASSQALAGVETQYF
TRBJ2-2 | TRBV30 | once | . | TGTGCCTGGAGTGTACAGGTTACCGGGGAGCTGTTTTTT | CAWSVQVTGELFF
TRBJ2-6 | TRBV10-3 | . | . | TGTGCCATCTTGGCGGGGCCTGGGGCCAACGTCCTGACTTTC | CAILAGPGANVLTF
TRBJ1-4 | TRBV6-1 | . | TRBD1 | TGTGCCAGCAGTGGACAGGGGAAAGAAAAACTGTTTTTT | CASSGQGKEKLFF
TRBJ2-2 | TRBV10-3 | once | . | TGTGCCATCAGCCGGGTTGGCACCGGGGAGCTGTTTTTT | CAISRVGTGELFF
TRBJ2-1 | TRBV5-1 | . | . | TGCGCCAGCCGCCTCGACTCCACTTCTGAGCAGTTCTTC | CASRLDSTSEQFF
TRBJ2-5 | TRBV29-1 | . | . | TGCAGCGTTGAGGTCGCACCGCGAGAGACCCAGTACTTC | CSVEVAPRETQYF
TRBJ1-6 | TRBV5-4 | . | . | TGTGCCAGCAGCCTAGGAGGGGCGCGGAGGTCCTATAATTCACCCCTCCACTTT | CASSLGGARRSYNSPLHF
TRBJ2-3 | TRBV27 | . | TRBD1 | TGTGCCAGCAAACGGACAGGGGCGACAGATACGCAGTATTTT | CASKRTGATDTQYF
TRBJ1-2 | TRBV6-5 | . | . | TGTGCCAGCAGCCGAGACACCCGGGGTGGCTACACCTTC | CASSRDTRGGYTF
TRBJ1-5 | TRBV19 | once | . | TGTGCCAGTAATGGCAGGCGTAGCAATCAGCCCCAGCATTTT | CASNGRRSNQPQHF
TRBJ2-5 | TRBV5-1 | once | TRBD1 | TGCGCCAGCAGCTTGCCCTCAGGACAGGGGATGGAGACCCAGTACTTC | CASSLPSGQGMETQYF
TRBJ2-1 | TRBV10-1 | . | TRBD2 | TGCGCCAGCAGTGAGGAGGCAGCGGGATCAAATGAGCAGTTCTTC | CASSEEAAGSNEQFF
TRBJ2-7 | TRBV9 | . | . | TGTGCCAGCAGCGTAGTGGCCAGCGCGTCCCTCTACGAGCAGTACTTC | CASSVVASASLYEQYF
TRBJ1-3 | TRBV18 | . | TRBD1 | TGTGCCAGCTCATCTTTTAACAGGGGGACTGGAAACACCATATATTTT | CASSSFNRGTGNTIYF
TRBJ2-7 | TRBV19 | . | . | TGTGCCAGTAGTAATAGGGCCGGGACTGGTTACGAGCAGTACTTC | CASSNRAGTGYEQYF
TRBJ1-5 | TRBV2 | . | TRBD1 | TGTGCCAGCAGTGACACATCAGGGGGCGCGGGCAATCAGCCCCAGCATTTT | CASSDTSGGAGNQPQHF
TRBJ1-2 | TRBV30 | . | . | TGTGCCTGGAGTACCGGGAACTATGGCTACACCTTC | CAWSTGNYGYTF
TRBJ1-5 | TRBV18 | once | TRBD1 | TGTGCCAGCTCTTCTGGACAGGTAGTTAGCAATCAGCCCCAGCATTTT | CASSSGQVVSNQPQHF
TRBJ1-1 | TRBV4-1 | . | . | TGCGCCAGCAGCCAAGGTCTTCAGGGGCCCTACACTGAAGCTTTCTTT | CASSQGLQGPYTEAFF
TRBJ1-1 | TRBV28 | . | . | TGTGCCAGCAGTCCCCCCGGTGCTGAAGCTTTCTTT | CASSPPGAEAFF
TRBJ2-2 | TRBV28 | . | . | TGTGCCAGCAGTCTGCTACTGAACACCGGGGAGCTGTTTTTT | CASSLLLNTGELFF
TRBJ2-7 | TRBV4-1 | . | TRBD1 | TGCGCCAGCAGCCGTGGTAGGGACAGACTCGCCCAGCAGTACTTC | CASSRGRDRLAQQYF
TRBJ2-1 | TRBV7-6 | . | TRBD1 | TGTGCCAGCAGCTTCCAGGGGGTGGAGCAGTTCTTC | CASSFQGVEQFF
TRBJ1-4 | TRBV6-5 | . | . | TGTGCCAGCAGTTACTCCCAAACAGGGACGGGAGGAAAACTGTTTTTT | CASSYSQTGTGGKLFF
TRBJ2-7 | TRBV2 | . | TRBD1 | TGTGCCAGCAGGGAGACAGGGAAAAGGCAGTACTTC | CASRETGKRQYF
TRBJ1-1 | TRBV5-1 | . | . | TGCGCCAGCGGGGAACAGGGCACGAACACTGAAGCTTTCTTT | CASGEQGTNTEAFF
TRBJ2-2 | TRBV18 | . | TRBD1 | TGTGCCAGCTCACCATTCGGGACAGGGGCCAACACCGGGGAGCTGTTTTTT | CASSPFGTGANTGELFF
TRBJ1-5 | TRBV30 | . | . | TGTGCCTGGAGTGCAAAGGGACAATACAATCAGCCCCAGCATTTT | CAWSAKGQYNQPQHF
TRBJ2-1 | TRBV7-3 | . | . | TGTGCCAGCAGCTTTGAGGGCCTTTACAATGAGCAGTTCTTC | CASSFEGLYNEQFF
TRBJ2-5 | TRBV25-1 | . | TRBD2 | TGTGCCAGCAGTGAATGGTCTAGCGGGAGGAGGGGGCAAGAGACCCAGTACTTC | CASSEWSSGRRGQETQYF
TRBJ2-7 | TRBV2 | once | . | TGTGCCAGCAGTGACCTAGCTTCCACGCCCTACGAGCAGTACTTC | CASSDLASTPYEQYF
TRBJ2-2 | TRBV10-2 | . | . | TGCGCCAGCAGTTCAAGGGTAGGGACTGAGCGTCGCGCCGGGGAGCTGTTTTTT | CASSSRVGTERRAGELFF
TRBJ2-7 | TRBV29-1 | . | TRBD2 | TGCAGCGTGGGGGGGACTAGCGGGATGGGCGAGCAGTACTTC | CSVGGTSGMGEQYF
TRBJ2-7 | TRBV10-3 | . | TRBD1 | TGTGCCATCAGTAGAGTTCCGGGACAGGGTACCTACGAGCAGTACTTC | CAISRVPGQGTYEQYF
TRBJ2-7 | TRBV5-6 | . | . | TGTGCCAGCAGCTTTCGGTACGAGCAGTACTTC | CASSFRYEQYF
TRBJ1-3 | TRBV6-6 | . | . | TGTGCCAGCAGCGGGGTGGCCTCTGGAAACACCATATATTTT | CASSGVASGNTIYF
TRBJ1-2 | TRBV7-9 | once | TRBD1 | TGTGCCAGCAACCGCGGGACAGGACTCTATGGCTACACCTTC | CASNRGTGLYGYTF
TRBJ2-1 | TRBV5-6 | . | TRBD2 | TGTGCCAGCAGCTTGTGGGACCCTAGCGGGAGGACCGATGAGCAGTTCTTC | CASSLWDPSGRTDEQFF
TRBJ2-1 | TRBV28 | . | . | TGTGCCAGCAGCTGGGACGGGAGCTCCTACAATGAGCAGTTCTTC | CASSWDGSSYNEQFF
TRBJ2-7 | TRBV2 | . | TRBD1 | TGTGCCAGCAGTGATTTAGGACAGGGGGGCTACGAGCAGTACTTC | CASSDLGQGGYEQYF
TRBJ2-7 | TRBV19 | . | . | TGTGCCAGTAGACACCCCGACAGGCCCTACGAGCAGTACTTC | CASRHPDRPYEQYF
TRBJ1-2 | TRBV11-2 | once | TRBD1 | TGTGCCAGCAGCTTAGACTGGGACAGCCTAAGATATGGCTACACCTTC | CASSLDWDSLRYGYTF
TRBJ2-1 | TRBV9 | . | . | TGTGCCAGCAGCGTATCAGGGAACTCCTACAATGAGCAGTTCTTC | CASSVSGNSYNEQFF
TRBJ1-1 | TRBV28 | . | . | TGTGCCGCTGGCCCTGGGGGAGGGAACACTGAAGCTTTCTTT | CAAGPGGGNTEAFF
TRBJ2-1 | TRBV7-6 | . | . | TGTGCCAGCAGCTTAGGATATAGCGGAAGCTCCTACAATGAGCAGTTCTTC | CASSLGYSGSSYNEQFF
TRBJ2-2 | TRBV18 | . | . | TGTGCCAGCTCACCGTTAAGGACAGTGAACACCGGGGAGCTGTTTTTT | CASSPLRTVNTGELFF
TRBJ1-1 | TRBV5-1 | . | TRBD1 | TGCGCCAGCAGCTTGAGACAGGGAAACACTGAAGCTTTCTTT | CASSLRQGNTEAFF
TRBJ1-2 | TRBV30 | . | . | TGTGCCGGATGGAGCTATGGCTACACCTTC | CAGWSYGYTF
TRBJ1-1 | TRBV29-1 | . | TRBD1 | TGCAGCGTTGCCGGGACAGGGATGAACACTGAAGCTTTCTTT | CSVAGTGMNTEAFF